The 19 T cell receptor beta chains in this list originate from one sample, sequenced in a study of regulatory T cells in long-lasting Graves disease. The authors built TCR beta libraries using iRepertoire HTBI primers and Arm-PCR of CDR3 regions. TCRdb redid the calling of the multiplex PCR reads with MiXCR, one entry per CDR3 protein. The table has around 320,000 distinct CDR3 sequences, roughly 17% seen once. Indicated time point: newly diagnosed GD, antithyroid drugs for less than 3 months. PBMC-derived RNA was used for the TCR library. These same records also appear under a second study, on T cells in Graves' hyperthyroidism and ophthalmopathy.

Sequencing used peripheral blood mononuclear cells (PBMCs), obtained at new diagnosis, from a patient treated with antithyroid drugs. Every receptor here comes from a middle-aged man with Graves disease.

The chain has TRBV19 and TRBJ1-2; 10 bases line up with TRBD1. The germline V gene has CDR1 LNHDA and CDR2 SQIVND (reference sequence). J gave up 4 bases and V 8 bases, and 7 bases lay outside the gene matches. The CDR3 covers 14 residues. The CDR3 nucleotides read TGTGCCAGTTACCGGACAGGGGGAGGCTATGGCTACACCTTC. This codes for CASYRTGGGYGYTF. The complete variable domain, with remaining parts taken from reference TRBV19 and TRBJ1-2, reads DGGITQSPKYLFRKEGQNVTLSCEQNLNHDAMYWYRQDPGQGLRLIYYSQIVNDFQKGDIAEGYSVSREKKESFPLTVTSAQKNPTAFYLCASYRTGGGYGYTFGSGTRLTVV.

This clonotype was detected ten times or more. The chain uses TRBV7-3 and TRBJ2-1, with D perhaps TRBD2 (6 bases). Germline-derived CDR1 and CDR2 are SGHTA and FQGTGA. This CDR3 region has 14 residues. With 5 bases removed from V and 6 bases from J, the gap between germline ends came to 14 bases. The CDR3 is CASSPRDSINEQFF. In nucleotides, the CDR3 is TGTGCCAGCAGCCCACGGGACTCGATCAATGAGCAGTTCTTC.

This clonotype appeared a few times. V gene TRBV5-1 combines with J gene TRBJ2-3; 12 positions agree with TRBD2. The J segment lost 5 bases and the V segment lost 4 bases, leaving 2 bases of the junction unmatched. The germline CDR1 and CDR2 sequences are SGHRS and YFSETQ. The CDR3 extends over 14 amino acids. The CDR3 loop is CASSPGLAGDTQYF. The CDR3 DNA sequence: TGCGCCAGCAGCCCGGGACTAGCGGGAGATACGCAGTATTTT. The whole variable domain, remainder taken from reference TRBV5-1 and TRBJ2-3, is KAGVTQTPRYLIKTRGQQVTLSCSPISGHRSVSWYQQTPGQGLQFLFEYFSETQRNKGNFPGRFSGRQFSNSRSEMNVSTLELGDSALYLCASSPGLAGDTQYFGPGTRLTVL.

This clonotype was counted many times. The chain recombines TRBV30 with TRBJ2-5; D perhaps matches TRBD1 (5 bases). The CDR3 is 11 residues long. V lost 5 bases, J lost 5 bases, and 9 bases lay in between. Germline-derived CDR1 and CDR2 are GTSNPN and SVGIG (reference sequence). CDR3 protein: CAWAGMETQYF. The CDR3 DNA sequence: TGTGCCTGGGCAGGGATGGAGACCCAGTACTTC.

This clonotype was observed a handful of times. The DNA of the CDR3 is TGTGCCAGCAGTTTATATCATCGGGAGAGAAACACCATATATTTT. This sequence encodes CASSLYHRERNTIYF. The V and J genes are TRBV28 and TRBJ1-3; D remains unclear. Germline-derived CDR1 and CDR2 are MDHEN and SYDVKM. This CDR3 spans 15 amino acids. Between the trimmed V and J ends, which lost 1 base and 5 bases, there was a span of 12 bases.

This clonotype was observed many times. The CDR3 loop reads CASRLRGAGETQYF. The CDR3, as DNA: TGTGCCAGCAGACTCCGGGGGGCCGGTGAGACCCAGTACTTC. The chain is built from TRBV6-2 or TRBV6-3 and TRBJ2-5, with D possibly being TRBD2 (7 bases). The CDR3 consists of 14 residues. V dropped 6 bases and J dropped 5 bases, with 16 bases sitting between them. The germline V gene encodes CDR1 MNHEY and CDR2 SVGEGT.

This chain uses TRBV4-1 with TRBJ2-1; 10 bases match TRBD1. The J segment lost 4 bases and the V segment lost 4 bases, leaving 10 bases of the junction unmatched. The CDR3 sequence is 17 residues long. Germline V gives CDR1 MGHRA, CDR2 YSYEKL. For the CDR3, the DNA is TGCGCCAGCAGCCCCCCTTACCGGGGACAGGGGTACAATGAGCAGTTCTTC. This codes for CASSPPYRGQGYNEQFF.

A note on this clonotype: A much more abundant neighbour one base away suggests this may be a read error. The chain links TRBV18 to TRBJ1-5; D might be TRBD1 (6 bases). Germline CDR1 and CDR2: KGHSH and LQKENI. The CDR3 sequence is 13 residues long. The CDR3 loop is CVSSPGVRQPQHF. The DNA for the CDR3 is TGTGTCAGCTCACCAGGGGTTAGACAGCCCCAGCATTTT.

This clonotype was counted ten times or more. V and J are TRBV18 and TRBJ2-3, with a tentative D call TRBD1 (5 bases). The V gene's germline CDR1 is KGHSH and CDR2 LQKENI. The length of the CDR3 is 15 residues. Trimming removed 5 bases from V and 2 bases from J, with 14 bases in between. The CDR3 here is CASSYGQGNTDTQYF. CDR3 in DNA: TGTGCCAGCTCATACGGACAAGGGAACACAGATACGCAGTATTTT. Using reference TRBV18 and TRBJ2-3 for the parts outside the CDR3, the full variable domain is NAGVMQNPRHLVRRRGQEARLRCSPMKGHSHVYWYRQLPEEGLKFMVYLQKENIIDESGMPKERFSAEFPKEGPSILRIQQVVRGDSAAYFCASSYGQGNTDTQYFGPGTRLTVL.

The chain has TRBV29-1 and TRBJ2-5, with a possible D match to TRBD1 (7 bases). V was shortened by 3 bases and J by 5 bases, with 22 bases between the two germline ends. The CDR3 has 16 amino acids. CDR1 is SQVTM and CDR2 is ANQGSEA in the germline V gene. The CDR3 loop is CSVEKIQGPGAETQYF. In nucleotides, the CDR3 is TGCAGCGTTGAGAAGATACAGGGGCCGGGGGCGGAGACCCAGTACTTC. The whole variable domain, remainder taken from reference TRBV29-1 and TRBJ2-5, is SAVISQKPSRDICQRGTSLTIQCQVDSQVTMMFWYRQQPGQSLTLIATANQGSEATYESGFVIDKFPISRPNLTFSTLTVSNMSPEDSSIYLCSVEKIQGPGAETQYFGPGTRLLVL.

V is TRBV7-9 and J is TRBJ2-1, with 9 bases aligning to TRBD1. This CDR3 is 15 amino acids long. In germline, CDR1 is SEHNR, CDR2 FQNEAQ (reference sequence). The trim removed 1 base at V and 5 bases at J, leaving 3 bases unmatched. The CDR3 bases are TGTGCCAGCAGCTTAGGAGGGACAGGGAACAATGAGCAGTTCTTC. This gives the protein CASSLGGTGNNEQFF.

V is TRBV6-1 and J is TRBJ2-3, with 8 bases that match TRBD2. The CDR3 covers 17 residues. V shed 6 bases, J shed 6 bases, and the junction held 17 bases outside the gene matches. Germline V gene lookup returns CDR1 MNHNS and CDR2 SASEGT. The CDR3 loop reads CASSQEAPGGQRDTQYF. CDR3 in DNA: TGTGCCAGCAGCCAAGAAGCGCCGGGGGGGCAGCGGGATACGCAGTATTTT.

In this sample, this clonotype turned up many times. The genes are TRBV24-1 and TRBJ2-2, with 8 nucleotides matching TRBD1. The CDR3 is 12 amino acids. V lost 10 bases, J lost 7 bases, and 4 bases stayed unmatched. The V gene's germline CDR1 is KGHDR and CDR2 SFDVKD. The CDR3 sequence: CATDRENGELFF. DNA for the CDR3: TGTGCCACGGACAGGGAGAACGGGGAGCTGTTTTTT.

The CDR3 nucleotides read TGTGCCAGCAGCTTAGCGAGCCAGCGGGGGGCCGGAGAGACCCAGTACTTC. This codes for CASSLASQRGAGETQYF. This sequence joins TRBV7-2 and TRBJ2-5, with 9 bases identical to TRBD2. The V segment lost 0 bases and the J segment 4 bases; nucleotides outside the gene matches: 9. CDR1 SGHTA and CDR2 FQGNSA come from the germline V gene. The CDR3 loop spans 17 amino acids.

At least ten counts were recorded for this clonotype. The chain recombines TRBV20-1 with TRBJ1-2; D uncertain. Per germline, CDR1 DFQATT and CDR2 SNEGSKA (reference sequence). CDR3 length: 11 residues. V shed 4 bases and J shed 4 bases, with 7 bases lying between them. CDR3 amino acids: CSANSIYGYTF. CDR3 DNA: TGCAGTGCTAACAGTATCTATGGCTACACCTTC.

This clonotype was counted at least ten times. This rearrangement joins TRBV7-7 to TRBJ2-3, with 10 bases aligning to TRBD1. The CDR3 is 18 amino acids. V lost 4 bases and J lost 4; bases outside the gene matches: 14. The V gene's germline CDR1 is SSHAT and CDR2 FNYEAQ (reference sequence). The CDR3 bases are TGTGCCAGCAGCTCCGGGACAGGGGCTTTCGGGGGGTCAGATACGCAGTATTTT. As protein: CASSSGTGAFGGSDTQYF.

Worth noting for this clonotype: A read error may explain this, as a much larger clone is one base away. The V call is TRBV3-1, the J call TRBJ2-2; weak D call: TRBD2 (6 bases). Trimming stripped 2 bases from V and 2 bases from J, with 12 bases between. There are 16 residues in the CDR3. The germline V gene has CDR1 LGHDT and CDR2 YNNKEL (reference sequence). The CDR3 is CASSQFRGSNTGELFF. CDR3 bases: TGTGCCAGCAGCCAATTTCGGGGGAGTAACACCGGGGAGCTGTTTTTT.

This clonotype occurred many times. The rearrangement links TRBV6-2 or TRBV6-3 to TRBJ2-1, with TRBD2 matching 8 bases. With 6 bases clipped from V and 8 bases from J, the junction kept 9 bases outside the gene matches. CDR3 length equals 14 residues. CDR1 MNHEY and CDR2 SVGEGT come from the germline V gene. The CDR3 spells CASSPGGGTYEQFF. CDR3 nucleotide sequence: TGTGCCAGCAGCCCCGGCGGGGGGACCTATGAGCAGTTCTTC.

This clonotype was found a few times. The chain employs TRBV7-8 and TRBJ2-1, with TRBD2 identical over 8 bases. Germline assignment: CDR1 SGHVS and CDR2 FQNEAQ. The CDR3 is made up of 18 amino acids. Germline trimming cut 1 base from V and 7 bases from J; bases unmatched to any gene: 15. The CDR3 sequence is CASSLGGWAGGLRNEQFF. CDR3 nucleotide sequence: TGTGCCAGCAGCTTAGGAGGGTGGGCGGGGGGCTTAAGGAATGAGCAGTTCTTC.